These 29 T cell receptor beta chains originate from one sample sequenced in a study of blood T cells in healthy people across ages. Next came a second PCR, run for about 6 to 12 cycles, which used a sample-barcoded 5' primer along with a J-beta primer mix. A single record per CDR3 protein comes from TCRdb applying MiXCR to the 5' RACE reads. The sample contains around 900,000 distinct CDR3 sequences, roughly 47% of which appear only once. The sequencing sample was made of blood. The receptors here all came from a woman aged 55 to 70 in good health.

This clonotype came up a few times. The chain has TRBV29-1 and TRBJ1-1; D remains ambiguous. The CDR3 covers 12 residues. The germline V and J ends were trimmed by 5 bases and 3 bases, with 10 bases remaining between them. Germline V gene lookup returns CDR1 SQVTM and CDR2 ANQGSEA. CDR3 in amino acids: CSVFGWYTEAFF. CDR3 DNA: TGCAGCGTTTTCGGATGGTACACTGAAGCTTTCTTT.

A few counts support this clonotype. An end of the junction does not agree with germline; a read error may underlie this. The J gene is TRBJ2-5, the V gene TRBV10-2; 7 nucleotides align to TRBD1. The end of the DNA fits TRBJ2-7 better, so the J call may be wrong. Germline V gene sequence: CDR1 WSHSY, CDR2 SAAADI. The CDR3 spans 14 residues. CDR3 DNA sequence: TGTGCCAGCAGTATTTCCGGGACAGCTTACGAGCAGTACTTC. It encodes CASSISGTAYEQYF.

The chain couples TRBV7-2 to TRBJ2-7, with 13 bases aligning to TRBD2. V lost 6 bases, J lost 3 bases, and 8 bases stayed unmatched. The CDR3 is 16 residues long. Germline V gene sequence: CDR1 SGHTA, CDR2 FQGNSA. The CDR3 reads CASRSLTSGRGYEQYF. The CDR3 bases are TGTGCCAGCAGATCCCTCACTAGCGGGAGGGGCTACGAGCAGTACTTC. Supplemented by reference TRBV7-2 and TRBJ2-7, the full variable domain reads GAGVSQSPSNKVTEKGKDVELRCDPISGHTALYWYRQSLGQGLEFLIYFQGNSAPDKSGLPSDRFSAERTGGSVSTLTIQRTQQEDSAVYLCASRSLTSGRGYEQYFGPGTRLTVT.

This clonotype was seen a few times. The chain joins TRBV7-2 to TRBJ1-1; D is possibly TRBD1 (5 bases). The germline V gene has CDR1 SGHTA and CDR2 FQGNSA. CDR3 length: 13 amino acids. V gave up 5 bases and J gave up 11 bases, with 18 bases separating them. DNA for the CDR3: TGTGCCAGCAGCCCCTTTGGGACCCCGGGGGCTTTCTTT. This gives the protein CASSPFGTPGAFF.

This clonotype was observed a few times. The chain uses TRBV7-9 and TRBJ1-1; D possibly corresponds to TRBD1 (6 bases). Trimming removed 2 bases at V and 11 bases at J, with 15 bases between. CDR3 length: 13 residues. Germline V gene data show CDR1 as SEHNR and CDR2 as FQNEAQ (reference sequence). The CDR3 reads CASSLPTGNFAFF. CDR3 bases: TGTGCCAGCAGCTTACCTACAGGGAATTTTGCTTTCTTT.

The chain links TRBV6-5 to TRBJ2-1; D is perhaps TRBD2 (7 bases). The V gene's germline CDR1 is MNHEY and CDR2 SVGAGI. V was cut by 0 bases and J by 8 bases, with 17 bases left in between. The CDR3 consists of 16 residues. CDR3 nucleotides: TGTGCCAGCAGTTACTCAGGGGGGGGGGCTGTACATGAGCAGTTCTTC. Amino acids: CASSYSGGGAVHEQFF.

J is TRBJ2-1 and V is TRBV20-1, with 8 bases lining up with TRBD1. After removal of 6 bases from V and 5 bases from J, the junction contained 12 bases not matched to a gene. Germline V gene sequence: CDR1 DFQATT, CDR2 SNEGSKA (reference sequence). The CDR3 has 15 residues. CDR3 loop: CSAPRTGTIHNEQFF. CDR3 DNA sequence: TGCAGTGCCCCGCGGACAGGGACGATCCACAATGAGCAGTTCTTC.

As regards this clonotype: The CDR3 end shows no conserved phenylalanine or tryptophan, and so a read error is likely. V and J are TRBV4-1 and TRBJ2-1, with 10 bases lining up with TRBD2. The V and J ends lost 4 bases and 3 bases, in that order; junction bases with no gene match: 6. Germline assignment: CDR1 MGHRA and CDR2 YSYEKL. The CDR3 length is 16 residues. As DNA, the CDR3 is TGCGCCAGCAGCCCCCTAGCGGGAGAGAGCTACAATGAGCAGTTCCTC. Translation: CASSPLAGESYNEQFL.

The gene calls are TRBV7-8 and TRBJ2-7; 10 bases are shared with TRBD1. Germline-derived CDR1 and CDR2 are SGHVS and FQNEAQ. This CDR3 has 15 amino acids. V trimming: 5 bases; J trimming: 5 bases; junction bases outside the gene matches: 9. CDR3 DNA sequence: TGTGCCAGCAGCGTGGGACAGGGGATCCGGAACGAGCAGTACTTC. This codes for CASSVGQGIRNEQYF.

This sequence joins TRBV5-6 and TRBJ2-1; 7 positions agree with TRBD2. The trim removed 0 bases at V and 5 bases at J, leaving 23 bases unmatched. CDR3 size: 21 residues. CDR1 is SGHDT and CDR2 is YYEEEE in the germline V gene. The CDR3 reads CASSLVAGGDVLAVFDNEQFF. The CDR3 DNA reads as TGTGCCAGCAGCTTGGTCGCGGGCGGAGATGTCCTAGCGGTATTCGACAATGAGCAGTTCTTC.

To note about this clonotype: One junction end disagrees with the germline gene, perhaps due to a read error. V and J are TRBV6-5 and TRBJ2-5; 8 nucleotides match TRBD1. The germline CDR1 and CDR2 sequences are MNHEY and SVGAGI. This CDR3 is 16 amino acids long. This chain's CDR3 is CAGSYAHGQGSETQYF. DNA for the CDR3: TGTGCCGGCAGTTACGCGCACGGACAGGGATCGGAGACCCAGTACTTC.

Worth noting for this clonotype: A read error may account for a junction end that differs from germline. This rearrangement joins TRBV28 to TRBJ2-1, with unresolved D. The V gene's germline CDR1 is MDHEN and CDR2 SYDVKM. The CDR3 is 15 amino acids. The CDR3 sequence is CACSWAVSSYNEQFF. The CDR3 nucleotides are TGTGCCTGCAGTTGGGCGGTAAGCTCCTACAATGAGCAGTTCTTC. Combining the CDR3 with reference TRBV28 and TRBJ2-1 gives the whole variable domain DVKVTQSSRYLVKRTGEKVFLECVQDMDHENMFWYRQDPGLGLRLIYFSYDVKMKEKGDIPEGYSVSREKKERFSLILESASTNQTSMYLCACSWAVSSYNEQFFGPGTRLTVL.

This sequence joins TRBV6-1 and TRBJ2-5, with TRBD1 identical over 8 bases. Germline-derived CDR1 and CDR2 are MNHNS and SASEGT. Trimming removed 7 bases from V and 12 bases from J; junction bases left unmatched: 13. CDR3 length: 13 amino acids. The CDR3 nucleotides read TGTGCCAGCACCAAATTGCCACCGGACAGGGAGTACTTC. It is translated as CASTKLPPDREYF.

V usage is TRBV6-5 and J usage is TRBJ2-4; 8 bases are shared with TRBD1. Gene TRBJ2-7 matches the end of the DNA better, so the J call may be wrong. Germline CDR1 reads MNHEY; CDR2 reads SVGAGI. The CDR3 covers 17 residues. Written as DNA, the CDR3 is TGTGCCAGCAGTTACAAGACAGGGGACGCGCTAACCTACGAGCAGTACTTC. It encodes CASSYKTGDALTYEQYF.

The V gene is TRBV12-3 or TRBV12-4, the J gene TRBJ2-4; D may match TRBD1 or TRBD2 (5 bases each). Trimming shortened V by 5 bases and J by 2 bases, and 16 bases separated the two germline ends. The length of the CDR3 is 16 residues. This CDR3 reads CASSDGPGPSKNIQYF. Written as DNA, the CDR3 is TGTGCCAGCAGTGACGGCCCGGGGCCCTCCAAAAACATTCAGTACTTC.

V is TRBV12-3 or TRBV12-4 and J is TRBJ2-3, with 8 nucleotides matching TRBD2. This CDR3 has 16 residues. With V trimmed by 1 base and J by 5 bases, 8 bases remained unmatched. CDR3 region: CASSLGLAGTQDTQYF. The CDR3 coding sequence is TGTGCCAGCAGTTTAGGCCTAGCGGGTACCCAAGATACGCAGTATTTT.

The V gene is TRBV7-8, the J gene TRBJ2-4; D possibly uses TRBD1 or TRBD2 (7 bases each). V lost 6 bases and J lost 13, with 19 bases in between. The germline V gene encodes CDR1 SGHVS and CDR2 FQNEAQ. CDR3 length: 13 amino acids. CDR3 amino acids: CASSHSRGGEQYF. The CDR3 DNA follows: TGTGCCAGCAGTCATAGCAGGGGGGGCGAACAGTACTTC.

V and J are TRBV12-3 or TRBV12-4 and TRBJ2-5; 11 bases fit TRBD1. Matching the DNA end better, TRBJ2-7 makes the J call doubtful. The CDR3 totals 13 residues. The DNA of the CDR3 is TGTGCCAGCGGAGGACAGGGGGCGGTCGAGCAGTACTTC. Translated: CASGGQGAVEQYF.

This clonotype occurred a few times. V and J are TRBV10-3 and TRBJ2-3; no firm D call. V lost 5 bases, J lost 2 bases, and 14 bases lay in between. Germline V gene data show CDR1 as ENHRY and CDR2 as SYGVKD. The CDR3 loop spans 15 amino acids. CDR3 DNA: TGTGCCATCAGTTCCCCAGAGGATCACACAGATACGCAGTATTTT. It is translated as CAISSPEDHTDTQYF.

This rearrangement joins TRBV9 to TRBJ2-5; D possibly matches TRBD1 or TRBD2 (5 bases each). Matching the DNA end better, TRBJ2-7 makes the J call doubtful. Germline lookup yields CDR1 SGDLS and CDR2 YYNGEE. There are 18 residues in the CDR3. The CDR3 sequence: CASSVGGLGPNGGYEQYF. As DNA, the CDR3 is TGTGCCAGCAGCGTAGGTGGTTTGGGACCCAATGGGGGTTACGAGCAGTACTTC.

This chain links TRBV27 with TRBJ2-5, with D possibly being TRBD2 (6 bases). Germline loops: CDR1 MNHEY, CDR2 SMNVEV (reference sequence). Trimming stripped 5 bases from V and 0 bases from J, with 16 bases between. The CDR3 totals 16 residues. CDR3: CASSPGLLLYQETQYF. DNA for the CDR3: TGTGCCAGCAGTCCGGGACTGCTTTTGTACCAAGAGACCCAGTACTTC.

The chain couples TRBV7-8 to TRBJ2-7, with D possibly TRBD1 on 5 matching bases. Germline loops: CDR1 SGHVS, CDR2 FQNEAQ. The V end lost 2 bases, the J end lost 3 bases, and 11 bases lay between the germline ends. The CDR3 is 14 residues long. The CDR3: CASSLTGQSYEQYF. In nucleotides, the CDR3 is TGTGCCAGCAGCTTAACTGGACAAAGCTACGAGCAGTACTTC.

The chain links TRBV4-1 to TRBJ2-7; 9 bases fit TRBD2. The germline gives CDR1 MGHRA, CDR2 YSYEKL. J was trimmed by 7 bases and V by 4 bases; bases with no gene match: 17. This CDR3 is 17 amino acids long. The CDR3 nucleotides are TGCGCCAGCAGCCCTGTCCCCGGGGGTAGCGGGAGTGGTGAGCAGTACTTC. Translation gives CASSPVPGGSGSGEQYF.

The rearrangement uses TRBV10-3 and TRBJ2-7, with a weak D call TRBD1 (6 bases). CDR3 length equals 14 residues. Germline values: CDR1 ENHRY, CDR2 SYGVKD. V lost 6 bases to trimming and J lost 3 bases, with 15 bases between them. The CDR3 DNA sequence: TGTGCCATCAGCTCCCCGGGACATGGCTACGAGCAGTACTTC. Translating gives CAISSPGHGYEQYF.

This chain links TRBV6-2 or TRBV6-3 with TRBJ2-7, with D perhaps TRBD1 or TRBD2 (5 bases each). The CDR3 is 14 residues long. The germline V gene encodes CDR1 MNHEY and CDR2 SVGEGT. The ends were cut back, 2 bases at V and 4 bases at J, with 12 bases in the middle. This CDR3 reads CASSYAGRGYEQYF. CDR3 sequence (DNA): TGTGCCAGCAGTTACGCAGGGAGAGGGTACGAGCAGTACTTC.

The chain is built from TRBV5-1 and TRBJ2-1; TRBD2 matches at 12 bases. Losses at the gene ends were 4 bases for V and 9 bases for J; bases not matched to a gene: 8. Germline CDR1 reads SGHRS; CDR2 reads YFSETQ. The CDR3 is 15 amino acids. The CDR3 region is CASSTGTSGLGEQFF. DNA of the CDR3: TGCGCCAGCAGCACCGGGACTAGCGGGCTGGGTGAGCAGTTCTTC.

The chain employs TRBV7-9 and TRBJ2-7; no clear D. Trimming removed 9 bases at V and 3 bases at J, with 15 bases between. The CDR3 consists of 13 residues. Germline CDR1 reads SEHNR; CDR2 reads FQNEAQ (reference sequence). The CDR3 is CASSVLTLYEQYF. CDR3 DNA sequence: TGTGCCAGTTCCGTTCTGACACTCTACGAGCAGTACTTC. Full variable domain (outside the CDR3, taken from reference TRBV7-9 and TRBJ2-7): DTGVSQNPRHKITKRGQNVTFRCDPISEHNRLYWYRQTLGQGPEFLTYFQNEAQLEKSRLLSDRFSAERPKGSFSTLEIQRTEQGDSAMYLCASSVLTLYEQYFGPGTRLTVT.

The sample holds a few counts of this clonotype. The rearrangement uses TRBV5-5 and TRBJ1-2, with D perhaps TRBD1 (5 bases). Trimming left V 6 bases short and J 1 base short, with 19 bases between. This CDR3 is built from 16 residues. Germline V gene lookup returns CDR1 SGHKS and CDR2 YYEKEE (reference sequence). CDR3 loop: CASIKQGGAVNYGYTF. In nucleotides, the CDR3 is TGTGCCAGCATCAAGCAGGGAGGGGCGGTTAACTATGGCTACACCTTC.

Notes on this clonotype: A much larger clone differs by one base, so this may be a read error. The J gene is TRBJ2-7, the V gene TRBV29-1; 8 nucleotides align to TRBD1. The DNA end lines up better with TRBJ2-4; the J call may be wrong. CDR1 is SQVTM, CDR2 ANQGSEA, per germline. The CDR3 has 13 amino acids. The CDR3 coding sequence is TGCAGCGTCGACGGACAGGGAGAGACCATTCAGTACTTC. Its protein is CSVDGQGETIQYF.